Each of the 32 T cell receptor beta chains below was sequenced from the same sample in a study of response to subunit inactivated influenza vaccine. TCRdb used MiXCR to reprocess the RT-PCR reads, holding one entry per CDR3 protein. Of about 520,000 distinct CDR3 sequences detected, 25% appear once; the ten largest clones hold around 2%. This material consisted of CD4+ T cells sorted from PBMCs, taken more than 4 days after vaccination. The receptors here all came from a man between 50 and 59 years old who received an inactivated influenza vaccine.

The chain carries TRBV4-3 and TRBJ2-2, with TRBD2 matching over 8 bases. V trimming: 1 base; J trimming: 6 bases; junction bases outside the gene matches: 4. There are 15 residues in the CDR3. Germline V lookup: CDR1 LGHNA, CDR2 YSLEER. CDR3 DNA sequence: TGCGCCAGCAGCCAAGTGGGCGGGGGGCCCGGGGAGCTGTTTTTT. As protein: CASSQVGGGPGELFF.

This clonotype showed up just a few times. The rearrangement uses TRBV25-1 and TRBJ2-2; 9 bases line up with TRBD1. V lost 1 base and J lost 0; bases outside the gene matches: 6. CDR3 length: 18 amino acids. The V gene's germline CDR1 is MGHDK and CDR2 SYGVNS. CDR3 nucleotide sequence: TGTGCCAGCAGTGAATGGGCGGGACAGGGTACGAACACCGGGGAGCTGTTTTTT. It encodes CASSEWAGQGTNTGELFF.

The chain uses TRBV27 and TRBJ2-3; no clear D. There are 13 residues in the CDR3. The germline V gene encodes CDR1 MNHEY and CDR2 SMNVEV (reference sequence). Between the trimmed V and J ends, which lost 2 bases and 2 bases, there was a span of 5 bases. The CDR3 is CASSLTYTDTQYF. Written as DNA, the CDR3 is TGTGCCAGCAGTTTAACCTACACAGATACGCAGTATTTT.

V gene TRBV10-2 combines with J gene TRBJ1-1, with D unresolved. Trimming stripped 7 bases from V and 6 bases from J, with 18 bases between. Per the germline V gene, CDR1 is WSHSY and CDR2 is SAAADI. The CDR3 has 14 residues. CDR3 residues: CASTFDSGKSEAFF. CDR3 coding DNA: TGCGCCAGCACCTTCGATTCCGGGAAATCTGAAGCTTTCTTT.

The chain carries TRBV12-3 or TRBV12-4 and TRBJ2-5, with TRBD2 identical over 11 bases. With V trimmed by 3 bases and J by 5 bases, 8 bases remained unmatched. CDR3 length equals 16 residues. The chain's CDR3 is CASSFVAGGPGETQYF. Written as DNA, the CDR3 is TGTGCCAGCAGTTTCGTAGCGGGGGGGCCCGGCGAGACCCAGTACTTC.

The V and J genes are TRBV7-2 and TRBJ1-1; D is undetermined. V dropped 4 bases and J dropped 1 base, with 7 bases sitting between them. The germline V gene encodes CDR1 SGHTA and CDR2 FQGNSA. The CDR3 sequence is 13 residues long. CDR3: CASSSWRNTEAFF. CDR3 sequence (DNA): TGTGCCAGCAGCTCATGGAGGAACACTGAAGCTTTCTTT.

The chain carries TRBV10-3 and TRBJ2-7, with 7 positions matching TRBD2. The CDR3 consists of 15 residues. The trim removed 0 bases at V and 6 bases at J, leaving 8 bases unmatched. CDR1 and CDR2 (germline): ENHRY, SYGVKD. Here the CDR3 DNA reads TGTGCCATCAGTGAGTCTGGCGGGAGTACGTCCGAGCAGTACTTC. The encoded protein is CAISESGGSTSEQYF.

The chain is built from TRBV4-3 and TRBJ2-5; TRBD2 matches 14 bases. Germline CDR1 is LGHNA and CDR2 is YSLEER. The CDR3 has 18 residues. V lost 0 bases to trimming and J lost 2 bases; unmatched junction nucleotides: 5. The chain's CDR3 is CASSQDRLAGGRQETQYF. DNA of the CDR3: TGCGCCAGCAGCCAAGATCGACTAGCGGGGGGGAGACAAGAGACCCAGTACTTC.

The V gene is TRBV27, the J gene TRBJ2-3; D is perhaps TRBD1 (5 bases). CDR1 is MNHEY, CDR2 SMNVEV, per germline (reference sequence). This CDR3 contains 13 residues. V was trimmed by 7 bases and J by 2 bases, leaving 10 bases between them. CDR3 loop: CASKGLLTDTQYF. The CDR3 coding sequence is TGTGCCAGCAAGGGGCTGCTCACAGATACGCAGTATTTT.

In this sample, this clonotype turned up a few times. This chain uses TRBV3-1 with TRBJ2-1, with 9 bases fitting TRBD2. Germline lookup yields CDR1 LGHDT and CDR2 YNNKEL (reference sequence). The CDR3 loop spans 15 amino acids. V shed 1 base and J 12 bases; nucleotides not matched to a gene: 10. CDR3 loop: CASSQVPGSGRWQFF. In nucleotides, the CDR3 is TGTGCCAGCAGCCAAGTGCCGGGTAGCGGGAGATGGCAGTTCTTC.

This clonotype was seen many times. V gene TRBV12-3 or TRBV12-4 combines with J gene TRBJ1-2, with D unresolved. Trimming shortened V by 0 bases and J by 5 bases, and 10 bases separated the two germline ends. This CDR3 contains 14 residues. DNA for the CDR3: TGTGCCAGCAGTTTAGCCCGGACGGAGTATGGCTACACCTTC. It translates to CASSLARTEYGYTF.

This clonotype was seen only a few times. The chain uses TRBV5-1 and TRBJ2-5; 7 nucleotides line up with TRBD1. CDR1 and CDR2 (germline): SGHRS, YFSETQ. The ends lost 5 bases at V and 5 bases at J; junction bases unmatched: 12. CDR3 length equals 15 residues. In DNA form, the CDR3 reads TGCGCCAGCAGTTTATCAACAGGGGCAGAGGAGACCCAGTACTTC. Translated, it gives CASSLSTGAEETQYF.

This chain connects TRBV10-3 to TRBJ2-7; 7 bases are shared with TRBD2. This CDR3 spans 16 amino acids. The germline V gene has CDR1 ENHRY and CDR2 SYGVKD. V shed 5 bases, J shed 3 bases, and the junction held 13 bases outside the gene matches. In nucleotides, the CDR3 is TGTGCCATCAGTAACGGTAAAACTTTAGCGGGCTACGAGCAGTACTTC. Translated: CAISNGKTLAGYEQYF.

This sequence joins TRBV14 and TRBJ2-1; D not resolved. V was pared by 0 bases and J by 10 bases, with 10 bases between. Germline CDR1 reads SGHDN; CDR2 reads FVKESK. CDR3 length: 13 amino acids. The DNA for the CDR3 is TGTGCCAGCAGCCAAGAACAATACTCCGAGCAGTTCTTC. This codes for CASSQEQYSEQFF.

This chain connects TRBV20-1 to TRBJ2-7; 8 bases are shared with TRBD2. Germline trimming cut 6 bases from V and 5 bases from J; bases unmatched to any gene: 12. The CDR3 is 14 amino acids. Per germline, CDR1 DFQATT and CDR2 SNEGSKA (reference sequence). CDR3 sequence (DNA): TGCAGTGCACCGTCGGCGGGGGGTGTGGACGAGCAGTACTTC. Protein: CSAPSAGGVDEQYF.

CDR3 protein: CASSWGTGGDSPLHF. CDR3 nucleotides: TGTGCCAGCAGTTGGGGGACAGGGGGGGATTCACCCCTCCACTTT. V is TRBV12-3 or TRBV12-4 and J is TRBJ1-6, with TRBD1 identical over 11 bases. V shed 4 bases and J 8 bases; nucleotides not matched to a gene: 4. The CDR3 loop spans 15 amino acids.

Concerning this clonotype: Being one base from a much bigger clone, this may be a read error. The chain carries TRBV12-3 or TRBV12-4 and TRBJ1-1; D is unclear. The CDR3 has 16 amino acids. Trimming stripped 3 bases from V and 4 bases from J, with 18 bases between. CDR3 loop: CASSLAGNLMITEAFF. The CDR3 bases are TGTGCCAGCAGTTTGGCGGGGAACCTCATGATCACTGAAGCTTTCTTT.

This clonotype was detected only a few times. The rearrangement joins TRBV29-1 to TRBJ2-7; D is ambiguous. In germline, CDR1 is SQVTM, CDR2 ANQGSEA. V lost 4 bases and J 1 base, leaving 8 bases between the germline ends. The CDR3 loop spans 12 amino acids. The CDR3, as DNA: TGCAGCGTTGGTCCCCGATCCTACGAGCAGTACTTC. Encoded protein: CSVGPRSYEQYF.

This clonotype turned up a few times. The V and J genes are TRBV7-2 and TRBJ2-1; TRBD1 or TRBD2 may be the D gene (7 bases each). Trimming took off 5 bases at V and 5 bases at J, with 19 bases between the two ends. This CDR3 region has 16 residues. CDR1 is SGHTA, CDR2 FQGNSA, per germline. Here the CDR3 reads CASSVGGRGPHNEQFF. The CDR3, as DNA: TGTGCCAGCAGCGTAGGGGGGAGGGGGCCTCACAATGAGCAGTTCTTC.

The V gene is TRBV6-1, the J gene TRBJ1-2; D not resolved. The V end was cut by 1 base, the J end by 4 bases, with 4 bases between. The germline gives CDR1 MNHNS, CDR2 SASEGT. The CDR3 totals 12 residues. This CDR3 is CASSEETYGYTF. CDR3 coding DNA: TGTGCCAGCAGTGAAGAAACCTATGGCTACACCTTC.

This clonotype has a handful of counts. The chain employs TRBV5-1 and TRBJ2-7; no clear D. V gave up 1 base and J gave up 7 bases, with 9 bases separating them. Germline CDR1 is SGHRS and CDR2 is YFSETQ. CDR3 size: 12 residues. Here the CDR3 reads CASSLRSDEQYF. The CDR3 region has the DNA TGCGCCAGCAGCTTGAGGTCGGATGAGCAGTACTTC.

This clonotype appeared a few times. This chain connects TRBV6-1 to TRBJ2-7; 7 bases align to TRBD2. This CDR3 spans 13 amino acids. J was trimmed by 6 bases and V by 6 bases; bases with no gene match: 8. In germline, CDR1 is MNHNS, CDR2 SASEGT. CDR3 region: CASRGSGMGEQYF. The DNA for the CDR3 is TGTGCCAGCAGGGGGAGCGGGATGGGCGAGCAGTACTTC.

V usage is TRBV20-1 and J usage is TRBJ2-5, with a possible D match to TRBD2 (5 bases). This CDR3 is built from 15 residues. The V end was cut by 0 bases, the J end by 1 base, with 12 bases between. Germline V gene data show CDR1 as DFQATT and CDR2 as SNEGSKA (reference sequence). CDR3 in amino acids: CSARDPVEVQETQYF. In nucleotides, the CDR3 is TGCAGTGCTAGAGACCCGGTGGAGGTCCAAGAGACCCAGTACTTC.

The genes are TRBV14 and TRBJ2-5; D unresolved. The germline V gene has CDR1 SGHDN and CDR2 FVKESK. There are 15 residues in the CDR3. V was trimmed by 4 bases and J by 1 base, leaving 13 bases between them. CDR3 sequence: CASSLNRQRQETQYF. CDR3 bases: TGTGCCAGCAGCCTAAATCGCCAGCGCCAAGAGACCCAGTACTTC.

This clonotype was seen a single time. In DNA form, the CDR3 reads TGTGCCACCAGCAGAGTGAGGGGATACGGGGAGCTGTTTTTT. Its protein product is CATSRVRGYGELFF. The chain employs TRBV15 and TRBJ2-2, with D perhaps given as TRBD1 or TRBD2 (5 bases each). The CDR3 sequence is 14 residues long. Trimming removed 1 base at V and 7 bases at J, with 10 bases between. Germline lookup yields CDR1 LNHNV and CDR2 YYDKDF (reference sequence).

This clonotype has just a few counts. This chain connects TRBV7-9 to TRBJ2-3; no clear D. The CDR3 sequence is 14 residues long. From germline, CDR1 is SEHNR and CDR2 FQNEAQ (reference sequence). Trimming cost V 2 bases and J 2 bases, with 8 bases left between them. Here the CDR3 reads CASSLTSDTDTQYF. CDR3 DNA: TGTGCCAGCAGCTTAACAAGTGACACAGATACGCAGTATTTT.

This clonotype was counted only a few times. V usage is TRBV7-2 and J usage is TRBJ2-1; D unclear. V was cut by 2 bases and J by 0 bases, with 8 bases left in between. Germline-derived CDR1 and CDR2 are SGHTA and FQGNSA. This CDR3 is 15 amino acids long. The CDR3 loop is CASSLSHSSYNEQFF. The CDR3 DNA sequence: TGTGCCAGCAGCTTAAGTCATAGCTCCTACAATGAGCAGTTCTTC.

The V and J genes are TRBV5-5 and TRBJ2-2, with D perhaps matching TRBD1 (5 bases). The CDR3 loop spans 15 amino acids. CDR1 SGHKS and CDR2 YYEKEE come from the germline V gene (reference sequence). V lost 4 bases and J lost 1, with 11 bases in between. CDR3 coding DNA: TGTGCCAGCAGCCTGCCAGGGCTGAACACCGGGGAGCTGTTTTTT. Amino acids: CASSLPGLNTGELFF. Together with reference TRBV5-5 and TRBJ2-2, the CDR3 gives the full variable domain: DAGVTQSPTHLIKTRGQQVTLRCSPISGHKSVSWYQQVLGQGPQFIFQYYEKEERGRGNFPDRFSARQFPNYSSELNVNALLLGDSALYLCASSLPGLNTGELFFGEGSRLTVL.

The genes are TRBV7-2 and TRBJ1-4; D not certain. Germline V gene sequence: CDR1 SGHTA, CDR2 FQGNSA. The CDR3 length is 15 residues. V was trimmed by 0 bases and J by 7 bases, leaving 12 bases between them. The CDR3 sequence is CASSLAADWGEKLFF. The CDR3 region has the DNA TGTGCCAGCAGCTTAGCGGCGGACTGGGGTGAAAAACTGTTTTTT. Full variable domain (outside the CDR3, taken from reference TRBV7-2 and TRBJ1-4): GAGVSQSPSNKVTEKGKDVELRCDPISGHTALYWYRQSLGQGLEFLIYFQGNSAPDKSGLPSDRFSAERTGGSVSTLTIQRTQQEDSAVYLCASSLAADWGEKLFFGSGTQLSVL.

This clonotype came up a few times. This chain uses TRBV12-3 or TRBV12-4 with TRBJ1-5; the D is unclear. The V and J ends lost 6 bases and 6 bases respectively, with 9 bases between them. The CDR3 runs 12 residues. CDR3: CASSSISQPQHF. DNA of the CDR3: TGTGCCAGCAGCTCCATCAGTCAGCCCCAGCATTTT.

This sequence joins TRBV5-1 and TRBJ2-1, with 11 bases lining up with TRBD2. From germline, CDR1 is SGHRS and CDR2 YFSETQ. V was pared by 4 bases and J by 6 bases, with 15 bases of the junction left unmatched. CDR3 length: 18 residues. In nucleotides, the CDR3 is TGCGCCAGCAGCCCGGGACTAGCGGCATCTACCGCACTCAATGAGCAGTTCTTC. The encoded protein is CASSPGLAASTALNEQFF.

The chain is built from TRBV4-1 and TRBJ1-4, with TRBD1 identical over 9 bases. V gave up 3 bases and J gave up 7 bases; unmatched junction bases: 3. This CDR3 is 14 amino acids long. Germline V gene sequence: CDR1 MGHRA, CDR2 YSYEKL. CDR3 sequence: CASSHGQGSEKLFF. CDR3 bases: TGCGCCAGCAGCCACGGACAGGGGAGTGAAAAACTGTTTTTT.